The clone carrying this TCR beta chain appeared many times. Its specificity is not known. This sample stems from a study of response to subunit inactivated influenza vaccine. Study-level results: Researchers suggested that each seasonal influenza vaccination recruits few new T cells.

Germline V gene sequence: CDR1 MGHDK, CDR2 SYGVNS. Unmatched junction bases numbered 3, after V lost 2 bases and J lost 4 bases. CDR3 length equals 16 residues. TCRdb reprocessed the RT-PCR reads with MiXCR, giving one entry per CDR3 protein. The sample yields some 500,000 distinct CDR3 sequences, 10% to 15% seen once. This sequence originates from a man aged 50 to 59 who received an inactivated influenza vaccine. The V gene is TRBV25-1, the J gene TRBJ2-1; 12 bases line up with TRBD2. This sample comprised PBMCs from blood, obtained roughly 46 days after vaccination. The CDR3 coding sequence is TGTGCCAGCAGTGAACTAGCGGGGGGGCCTTACAATGAGCAGTTCTTC. Translated, it gives CASSELAGGPYNEQFF.